This note documents a single TCR beta chain sequence. Its antigen is currently unknown. Measured with immunoSEQ multiplex PCR; TCRdb has only the in-frame clones, and not every one. The sample includes roughly 65,000 clones, over 65% of them seen just once. This CDR3 contains 18 residues. Germline V CDR1 and CDR2: SGDLS, YYNGEE. Losses at the gene ends were 4 bases for V and 5 bases for J; bases not matched to a gene: 15. This record belongs to a study of T cell responses to AZD1222 COVID-19 vaccine. Whole-study results and caveats: Of spike-specific TCRs, nearly half reportedly target regions left unmutated in variants.

This TCR was sampled from an adult who received the AZD1222 COVID-19 vaccine. The source was peripheral blood, collected 28 days after the second AZD1222 dose. V and J are TRBV9 and TRBJ1-1, with 12 bases matching TRBD1. The CDR3 region has the DNA TGTGCCAGCAGCCCCCGCAGGGACAGGGGGCGCACCGGTACTGAAGCTTTCTTT. Amino acid sequence: CASSPRRDRGRTGTEAFF.